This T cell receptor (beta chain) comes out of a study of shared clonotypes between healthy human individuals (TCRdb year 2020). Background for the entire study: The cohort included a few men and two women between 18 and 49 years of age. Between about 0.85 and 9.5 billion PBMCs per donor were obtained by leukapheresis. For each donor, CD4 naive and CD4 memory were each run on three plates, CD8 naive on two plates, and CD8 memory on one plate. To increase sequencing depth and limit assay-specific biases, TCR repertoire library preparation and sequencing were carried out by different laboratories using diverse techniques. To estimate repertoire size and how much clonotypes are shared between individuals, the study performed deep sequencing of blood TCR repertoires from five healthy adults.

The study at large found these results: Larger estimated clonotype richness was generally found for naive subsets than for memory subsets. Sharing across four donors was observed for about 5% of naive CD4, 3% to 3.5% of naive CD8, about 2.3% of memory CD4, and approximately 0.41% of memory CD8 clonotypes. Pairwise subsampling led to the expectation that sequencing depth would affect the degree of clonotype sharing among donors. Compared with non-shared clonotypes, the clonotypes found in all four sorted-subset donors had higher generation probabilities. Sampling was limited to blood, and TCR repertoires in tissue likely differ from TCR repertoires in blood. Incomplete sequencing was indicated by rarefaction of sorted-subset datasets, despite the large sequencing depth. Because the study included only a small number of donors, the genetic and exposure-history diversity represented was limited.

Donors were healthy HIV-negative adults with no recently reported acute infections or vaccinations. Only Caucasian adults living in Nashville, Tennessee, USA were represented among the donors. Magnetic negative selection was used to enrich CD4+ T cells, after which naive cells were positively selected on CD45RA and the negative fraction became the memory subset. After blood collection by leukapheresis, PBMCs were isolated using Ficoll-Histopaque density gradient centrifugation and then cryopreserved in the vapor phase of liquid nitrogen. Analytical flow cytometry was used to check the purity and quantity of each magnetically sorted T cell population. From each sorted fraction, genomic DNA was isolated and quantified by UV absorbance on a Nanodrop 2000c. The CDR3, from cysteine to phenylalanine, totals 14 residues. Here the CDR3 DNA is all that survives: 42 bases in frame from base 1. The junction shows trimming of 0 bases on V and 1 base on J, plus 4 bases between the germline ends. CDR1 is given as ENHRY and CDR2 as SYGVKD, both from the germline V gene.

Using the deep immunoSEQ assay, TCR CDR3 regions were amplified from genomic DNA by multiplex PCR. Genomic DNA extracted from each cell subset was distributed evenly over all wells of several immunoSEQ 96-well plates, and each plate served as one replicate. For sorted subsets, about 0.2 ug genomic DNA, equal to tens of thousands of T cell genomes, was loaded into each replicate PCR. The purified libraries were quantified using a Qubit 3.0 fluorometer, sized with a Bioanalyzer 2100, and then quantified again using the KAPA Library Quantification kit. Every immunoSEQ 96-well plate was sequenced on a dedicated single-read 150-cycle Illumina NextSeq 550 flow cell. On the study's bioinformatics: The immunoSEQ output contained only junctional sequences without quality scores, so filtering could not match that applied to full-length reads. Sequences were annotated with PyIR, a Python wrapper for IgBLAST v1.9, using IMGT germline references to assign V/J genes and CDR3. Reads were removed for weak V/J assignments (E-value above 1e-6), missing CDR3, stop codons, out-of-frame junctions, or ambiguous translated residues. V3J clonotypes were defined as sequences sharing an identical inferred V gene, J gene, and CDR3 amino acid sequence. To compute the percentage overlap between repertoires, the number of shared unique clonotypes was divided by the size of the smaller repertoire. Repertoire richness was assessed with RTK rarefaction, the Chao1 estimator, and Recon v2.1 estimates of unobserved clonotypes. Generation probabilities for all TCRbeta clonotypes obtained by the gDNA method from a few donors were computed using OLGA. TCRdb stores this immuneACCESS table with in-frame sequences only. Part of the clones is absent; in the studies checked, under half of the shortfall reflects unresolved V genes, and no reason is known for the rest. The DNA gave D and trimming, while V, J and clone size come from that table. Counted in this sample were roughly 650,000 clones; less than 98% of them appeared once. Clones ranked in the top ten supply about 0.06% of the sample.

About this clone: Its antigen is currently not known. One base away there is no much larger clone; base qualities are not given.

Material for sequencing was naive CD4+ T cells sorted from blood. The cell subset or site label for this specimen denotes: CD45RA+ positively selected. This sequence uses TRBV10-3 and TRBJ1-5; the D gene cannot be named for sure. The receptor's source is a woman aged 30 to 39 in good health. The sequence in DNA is TGTGCCATCAGTGAGTCCTGGAGCAATCAGCCCCAGCATTTT. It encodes CAISESWSNQPQHF.